The 18 T cell receptor beta chains reported below all come from one sample, sequenced in a study of blood T cell repertoires in COVID-19. Some clones are missing from TCRdb's copy, which holds only in-frame ones; the method was immunoSEQ multiplex PCR. Counted here are a few hundred thousand clones, 87% occurring once; the ten biggest clones make up approximately 5%. The sequenced sample consisted of PBMCs or T cells enriched from blood (not recorded which). These receptors all stem from a woman in her thirties who had recovered from COVID-19.

There are many counts of this clone. This chain connects TRBV5-4 to TRBJ1-4, with 7 nucleotides matching TRBD1. This CDR3 is built from 14 residues. The germline CDR1 and CDR2 sequences are SGHNT and YYREEE (reference sequence). The J segment lost 8 bases and the V segment lost 4 bases, leaving 8 bases of the junction unmatched. Here the CDR3 reads CASSPDRLTEKLFF. The CDR3 DNA follows: TGTGCCAGCAGCCCGGACAGGTTAACGGAAAAACTGTTTTTT.

This chain joins TRBV4-1 and TRBJ1-3, with D possibly matching TRBD1 (5 bases). V gave up 0 bases and J gave up 4 bases, with 13 bases separating them. The CDR3 extends over 16 amino acids. CDR1 and CDR2 from the germline V gene are MGHRA and YSYEKL. The CDR3 is CASSQDLTGSGNTIYF. The CDR3 DNA reads TGCGCCAGCAGCCAAGATCTCACAGGATCAGGAAACACCATATATTTT.

The rearrangement links TRBV10-3 to TRBJ1-5, with D hard to call. V was clipped by 3 bases and J by 5 bases, with 8 bases between them. The CDR3 totals 13 residues. Germline lookup yields CDR1 ENHRY and CDR2 SYGVKD. The CDR3 nucleotides read TGTGCCATCAGTGATCAGAGCGATCAGCCCCAGCATTTT. It encodes CAISDQSDQPQHF.

V usage is TRBV29-1 and J usage is TRBJ1-2, with D unclear. Germline-derived CDR1 and CDR2 are SQVTM and ANQGSEA. The CDR3 extends over 11 amino acids. Trimming cost V 6 bases and J 5 bases, with 10 bases left between them. The CDR3 DNA reads TGCAGCGTAGCTTACGAGTATGGCTACACCTTC. The encoded protein is CSVAYEYGYTF.

The CDR3 loop is CSIDRGGTEAFF. The DNA for the CDR3 is TGCAGCATCGACAGGGGAGGGACTGAAGCTTTCTTT. The chain joins TRBV29-1 to TRBJ1-1, with 8 bases fitting TRBD1. This CDR3 has 12 amino acids. Trimming took 8 bases from V and 5 from J; bases not matched to a gene: 7. Looked up from germline, CDR1 is SQVTM and CDR2 is ANQGSEA.

The chain is built from TRBV19 and TRBJ2-7; TRBD1 aligns across 10 bases. The CDR3 extends over 16 amino acids. J gave up 2 bases and V 5 bases, and 9 bases lay outside the gene matches. Germline V CDR1 and CDR2: LNHDA, SQIVND (reference sequence). The CDR3 coding sequence is TGTGCCAGTAGTCATGCATGGGACAGGGGAACCTACGAGCAGTACTTC. It translates to CASSHAWDRGTYEQYF.

V gene TRBV7-3 combines with J gene TRBJ2-7; 8 positions match TRBD1. V shed 5 bases and J 4 bases; nucleotides not matched to a gene: 7. Germline assignment: CDR1 SGHTA and CDR2 FQGTGA. CDR3 size: 14 residues. The CDR3 loop is CASSPGQALYEQYF. CDR3 in DNA: TGTGCCAGCAGCCCGGGACAGGCTCTTTACGAGCAGTACTTC.

V gene TRBV27 combines with J gene TRBJ1-1; 8 bases fit TRBD1. The junction had 8 bases not matched to a gene; V was cut back by 3 bases and J by 8 bases. The CDR3 has 14 residues. CDR1 and CDR2 from the germline V gene are MNHEY and SMNVEV (reference sequence). CDR3 bases: TGTGCCAGCAGTTTCACGGACAGGGTCATAGAAGCTTTCTTT. Protein sequence: CASSFTDRVIEAFF.

The rearrangement joins TRBV2 to TRBJ1-1; D possibly corresponds to TRBD1 (6 bases). The V end lost 6 bases, the J end lost 5 bases, and 13 bases lay between the germline ends. The CDR3 sequence is 13 residues long. Germline CDR1 SNHLY, CDR2 FYNNEI. The CDR3: CASSFEGVTEAFF. The CDR3 coding sequence is TGTGCCAGCAGCTTCGAGGGGGTAACTGAAGCTTTCTTT.

The chain employs TRBV7-9 and TRBJ2-7; 9 bases line up with TRBD2. Germline values: CDR1 SEHNR, CDR2 FQNEAQ (reference sequence). The trim removed 4 bases at V and 5 bases at J, leaving 9 bases unmatched. CDR3 length equals 15 residues. The CDR3 protein is CASSSQGTSTNEQYF. Written as DNA, the CDR3 is TGTGCCAGCAGCTCCCAAGGGACTAGCACGAACGAGCAGTACTTC. Full variable domain (rest looked up from reference TRBV7-9 and TRBJ2-7): DTGVSQNPRHKITKRGQNVTFRCDPISEHNRLYWYRQTLGQGPEFLTYFQNEAQLEKSRLLSDRFSAERPKGSFSTLEIQRTEQGDSAMYLCASSSQGTSTNEQYFGPGTRLTVT.

This sequence joins TRBV30 and TRBJ2-5; 7 bases line up with TRBD1. Germline CDR1 reads GTSNPN; CDR2 reads SVGIG (reference sequence). Losses at the gene ends were 4 bases for V and 5 bases for J; bases not matched to a gene: 4. The CDR3 runs to 12 residues. CDR3 residues: CAWKGAGETQYF. The CDR3 DNA sequence: TGTGCCTGGAAGGGGGCCGGGGAGACCCAGTACTTC.

This rearrangement joins TRBV7-8 to TRBJ2-2; 9 bases line up with TRBD1. Germline V gives CDR1 SGHVS, CDR2 FQNEAQ. V was pared by 8 bases and J by 7 bases, with 20 bases of the junction left unmatched. The CDR3 extends over 18 amino acids. The CDR3 reads CASHGQLGDRESRGELFF. The CDR3 DNA reads TGTGCCAGCCACGGACAGTTAGGGGACAGGGAGTCACGCGGGGAGCTGTTTTTT.

The CDR3 sequence is CSVVTDEAFF. CDR3 in DNA: TGCAGCGTTGTTACAGATGAAGCTTTCTTT. The chain couples TRBV29-1 to TRBJ1-1, with unresolved D. The CDR3 totals 10 residues. Germline lookup yields CDR1 SQVTM and CDR2 ANQGSEA. With 4 bases removed from V and 7 bases from J, the gap between germline ends came to 7 bases.

This chain links TRBV6-5 with TRBJ1-4, with 10 bases fitting TRBD1. Germline values: CDR1 MNHEY, CDR2 SVGAGI. The CDR3 has 15 residues. V gave up 6 bases and J gave up 6 bases; unmatched junction bases: 7. The DNA of the CDR3 is TGTGCCAGCAGGTCTACCGGGACAGGGGATGAAAAACTGTTTTTT. Protein product: CASRSTGTGDEKLFF.

This chain joins TRBV19 and TRBJ2-7; the D gene is possibly TRBD2 (6 bases). V was cut by 5 bases and J by 7 bases, with 12 bases left in between. This CDR3 region has 12 residues. CDR1 LNHDA and CDR2 SQIVND come from the germline V gene (reference sequence). The CDR3 sequence: CASSVGRGEQYF. CDR3 bases: TGTGCCAGTAGTGTCGGACGGGGGGAGCAGTACTTC.

In its sample, this clone was seen once. The gene calls are TRBV27 and TRBJ1-1; TRBD1 matches 9 bases. This CDR3 is 16 amino acids long. Per germline, CDR1 MNHEY and CDR2 SMNVEV (reference sequence). The ends lost 1 base at V and 7 bases at J; junction bases unmatched: 10. CDR3 sequence reads: CASSLWTGAGIGEAFF. CDR3 nucleotide sequence: TGTGCCAGCAGTTTATGGACAGGGGCAGGGATTGGTGAAGCTTTCTTT.

This chain uses TRBV6-5 with TRBJ2-7; 10 positions agree with TRBD2. There are 16 residues in the CDR3. The junction had 3 bases not matched to a gene; V was cut back by 0 bases and J by 1 base. CDR1 is MNHEY and CDR2 is SVGAGI in the germline V gene. DNA of the CDR3: TGTGCCAGCAGTTACTCGGCTAGCGGGGGTTCCTACGAGCAGTACTTC. Translating gives CASSYSASGGSYEQYF.

This clone was detected only once. This chain links TRBV19 with TRBJ2-1; D possibly corresponds to TRBD1 (6 bases). The CDR3 is made up of 18 amino acids. V shed 5 bases and J shed 1 base, with 21 bases lying between them. The V gene's germline CDR1 is LNHDA and CDR2 SQIVND (reference sequence). CDR3 bases: TGTGCCAGTAGTTTCCACTCCGGGCAGGGGTCGTCCTACAATGAGCAGTTCTTC. Amino acid sequence: CASSFHSGQGSSYNEQFF.